This TCR beta chain stems from a study of cytomegalovirus exposure and HLA in healthy donors. The primer mix had 60 Vbeta and 13 Jbeta primers. Sequencing was performed with immunoSEQ multiplex PCR; in TCRdb, only in-frame clones are kept and a portion is missing. The sample lists about 200,000 clones, 75% to 90% occurring once. Germline CDR1 is MNHEY and CDR2 is SVGAGI. The CDR3 runs 13 residues. Trimming cost V 5 bases and J 6 bases, with 11 bases left between them. V gene TRBV6-5 combines with J gene TRBJ2-4, with a tentative D call TRBD1 (6 bases). This clonotype originated in a woman younger than 45 in good health and CMV-seronegative. Sequenced sample: PBMCs. Written as DNA, the CDR3 is TGTGCCAGCAGTGAAACCAGGGGAAACATTCAGTACTTC. Translated, it gives CASSETRGNIQYF.